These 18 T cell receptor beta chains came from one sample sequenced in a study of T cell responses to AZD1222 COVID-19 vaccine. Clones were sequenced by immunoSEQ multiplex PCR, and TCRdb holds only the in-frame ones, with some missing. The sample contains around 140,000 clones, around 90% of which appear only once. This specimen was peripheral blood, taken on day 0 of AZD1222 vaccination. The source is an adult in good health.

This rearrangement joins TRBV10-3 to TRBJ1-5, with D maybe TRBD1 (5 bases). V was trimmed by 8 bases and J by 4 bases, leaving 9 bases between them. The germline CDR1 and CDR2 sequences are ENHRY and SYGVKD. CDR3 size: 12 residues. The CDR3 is CAIGAHNQPQHF. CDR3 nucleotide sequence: TGTGCCATCGGGGCCCATAATCAGCCCCAGCATTTT.

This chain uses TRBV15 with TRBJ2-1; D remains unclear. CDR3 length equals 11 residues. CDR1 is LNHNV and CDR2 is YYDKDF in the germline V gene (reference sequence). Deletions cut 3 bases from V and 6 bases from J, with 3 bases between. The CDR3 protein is CATSRTNEQFF. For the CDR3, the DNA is TGTGCCACCAGCAGGACCAATGAGCAGTTCTTC.

CDR3 in DNA: TGTGCCAGCAGCTTGGCGGTCCTAAACACTGAAGCTTTCTTT. Protein product: CASSLAVLNTEAFF. This chain joins TRBV5-5 and TRBJ1-1; D is unclear. The CDR3 consists of 14 residues. Trimming pared 0 bases from V and 2 bases from J, leaving 8 bases between. CDR1 is SGHKS and CDR2 is YYEKEE in the germline V gene (reference sequence).

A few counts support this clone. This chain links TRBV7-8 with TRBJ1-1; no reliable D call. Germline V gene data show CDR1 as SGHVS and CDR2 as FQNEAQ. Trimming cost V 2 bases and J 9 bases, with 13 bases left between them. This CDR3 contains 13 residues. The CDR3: CASSLRTLQQAFF. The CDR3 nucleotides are TGTGCCAGCAGCTTAAGGACCCTCCAACAAGCTTTCTTT.

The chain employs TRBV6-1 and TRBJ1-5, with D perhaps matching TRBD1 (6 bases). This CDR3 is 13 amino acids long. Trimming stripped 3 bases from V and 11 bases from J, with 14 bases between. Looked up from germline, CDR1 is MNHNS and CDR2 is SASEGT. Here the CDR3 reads CASSETDSLAQHF. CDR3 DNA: TGTGCCAGCAGTGAGACGGACAGCCTGGCCCAGCATTTT.

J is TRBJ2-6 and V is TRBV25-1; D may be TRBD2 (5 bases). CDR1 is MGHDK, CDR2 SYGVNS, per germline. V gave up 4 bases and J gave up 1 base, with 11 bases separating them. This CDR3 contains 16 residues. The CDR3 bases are TGTGCCAGCAGTGTAAATCGGGGATCTGGGGCCAACGTCCTGACTTTC. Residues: CASSVNRGSGANVLTF.

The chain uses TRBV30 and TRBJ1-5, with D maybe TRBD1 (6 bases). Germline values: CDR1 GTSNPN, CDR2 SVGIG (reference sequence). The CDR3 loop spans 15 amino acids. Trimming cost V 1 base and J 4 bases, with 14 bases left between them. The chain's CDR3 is CAWSGWGGTNQPQHF. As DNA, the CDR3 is TGTGCCTGGAGTGGGTGGGGGGGCACTAATCAGCCCCAGCATTTT.

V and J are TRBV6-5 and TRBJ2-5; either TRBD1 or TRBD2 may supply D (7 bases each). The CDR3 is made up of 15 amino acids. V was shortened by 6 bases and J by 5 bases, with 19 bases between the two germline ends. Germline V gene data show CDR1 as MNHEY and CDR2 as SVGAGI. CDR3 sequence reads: CASSPGGGMLETQYF. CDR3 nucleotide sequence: TGTGCCAGCAGCCCAGGGGGGGGCATGCTGGAGACCCAGTACTTC.

CDR3 nucleotides: TGTGCCAGCAGCGCACAGGGGGGTGAAGCTTTCTTT. This translates into CASSAQGGEAFF. The chain employs TRBV9 and TRBJ1-1; TRBD1 aligns across 8 bases. The V gene's germline CDR1 is SGDLS and CDR2 YYNGEE. The CDR3 runs to 12 residues. V gave up 3 bases and J gave up 7 bases; unmatched junction bases: 2.

CDR3 bases: TGCGCCAGCAGTGAGGCAGGGCAGGCGGGCACTGAAGCTTTCTTT. This translates into CASSEAGQAGTEAFF. The chain has TRBV10-1 and TRBJ1-1, with D perhaps TRBD1 (5 bases). The CDR3 consists of 15 residues. Germline V CDR1 and CDR2: WNHNN, SYGVQD (reference sequence). Trimming pared 2 bases from V and 4 bases from J, leaving 14 bases between.

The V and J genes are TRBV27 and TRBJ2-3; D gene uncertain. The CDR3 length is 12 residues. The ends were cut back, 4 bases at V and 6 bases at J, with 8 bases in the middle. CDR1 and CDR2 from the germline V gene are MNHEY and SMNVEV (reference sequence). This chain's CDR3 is CASSSARDTQYF. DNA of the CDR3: TGTGCCAGCAGTTCAGCAAGGGATACGCAGTATTTT.

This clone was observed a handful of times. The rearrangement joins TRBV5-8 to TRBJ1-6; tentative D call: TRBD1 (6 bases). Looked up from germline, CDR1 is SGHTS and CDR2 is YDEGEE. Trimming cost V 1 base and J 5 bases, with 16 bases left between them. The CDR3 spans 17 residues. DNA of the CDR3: TGTGCCAGCAGCTTGTTGGCACTCGGGGACAATAATTCACCCCTCCACTTT. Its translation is CASSLLALGDNNSPLHF.

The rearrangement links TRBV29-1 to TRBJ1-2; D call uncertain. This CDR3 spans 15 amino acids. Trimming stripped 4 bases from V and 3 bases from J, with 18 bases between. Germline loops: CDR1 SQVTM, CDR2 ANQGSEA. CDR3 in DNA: TGCAGCGTTGGAGATCAGGTGGCGAGGCACTATGGCTACACCTTC. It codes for CSVGDQVARHYGYTF.

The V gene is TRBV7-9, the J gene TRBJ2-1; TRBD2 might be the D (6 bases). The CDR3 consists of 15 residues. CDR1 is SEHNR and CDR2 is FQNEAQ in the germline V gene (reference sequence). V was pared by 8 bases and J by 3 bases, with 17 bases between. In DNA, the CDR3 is TGTGCCAGCGGCCGGGGGTCGTATAGCTACAATGAGCAGTTCTTC. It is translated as CASGRGSYSYNEQFF. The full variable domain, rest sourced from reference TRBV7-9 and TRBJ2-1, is DTGVSQNPRHKITKRGQNVTFRCDPISEHNRLYWYRQTLGQGPEFLTYFQNEAQLEKSRLLSDRFSAERPKGSFSTLEIQRTEQGDSAMYLCASGRGSYSYNEQFFGPGTRLTVL.

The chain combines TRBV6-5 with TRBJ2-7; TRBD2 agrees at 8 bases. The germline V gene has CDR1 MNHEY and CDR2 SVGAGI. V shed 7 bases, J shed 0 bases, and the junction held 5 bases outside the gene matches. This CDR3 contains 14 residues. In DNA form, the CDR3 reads TGTGCCAGCACCGGGGGGGTAGCCTCCTACGAGCAGTACTTC. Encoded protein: CASTGGVASYEQYF.

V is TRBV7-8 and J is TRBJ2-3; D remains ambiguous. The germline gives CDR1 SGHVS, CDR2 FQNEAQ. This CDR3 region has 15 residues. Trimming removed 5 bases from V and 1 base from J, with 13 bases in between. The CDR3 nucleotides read TGTGCCAGCAGCCCGAAAACACTGGGCACAGATACGCAGTATTTT. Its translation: CASSPKTLGTDTQYF.

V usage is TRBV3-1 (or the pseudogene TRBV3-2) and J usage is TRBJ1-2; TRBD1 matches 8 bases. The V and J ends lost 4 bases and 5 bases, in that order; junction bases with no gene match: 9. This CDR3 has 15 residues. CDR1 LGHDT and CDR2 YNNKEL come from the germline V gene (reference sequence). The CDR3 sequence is CASSPTGTGTYGYTF. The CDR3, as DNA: TGTGCCAGCAGCCCTACCGGGACAGGCACATATGGCTACACCTTC.

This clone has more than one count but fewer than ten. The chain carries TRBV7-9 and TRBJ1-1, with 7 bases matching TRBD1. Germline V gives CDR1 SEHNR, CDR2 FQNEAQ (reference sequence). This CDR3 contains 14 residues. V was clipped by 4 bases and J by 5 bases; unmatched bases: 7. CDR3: CASSYTGDRTEAFF. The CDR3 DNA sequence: TGTGCCAGCAGCTATACAGGGGATAGAACTGAAGCTTTCTTT.